This TCR beta chain stems from a study of CD8+ T cells in alopecia areata. Documented treatment: oral pan-JAK inhibitor, 5-10 mg twice daily. Germline-derived CDR1 and CDR2 are SQVTM and ANQGSEA. The CDR3 spans 13 residues. Deletions cut 6 bases from V and 0 bases from J, with 11 bases between. Following extraction, RNA underwent reverse transcription to cDNA, which served as the sequencing template. The data were produced by immunoSEQ multiplex PCR, yet TCRdb's version contains in-frame clones alone and is incomplete. Of roughly 180,000 clones detected, roughly three fifths appear once; the ten largest clones hold less than 3.5%.

The V and J genes are TRBV29-1 and TRBJ1-1, with D tentatively TRBD1 (5 bases). This specimen was CD4+ T cells sorted from blood, taken at week 4, from a patient treated with tofacitinib. The receptor comes from a human donor with alopecia areata. For the CDR3, the DNA is TGCAGCGTCCAAGAGGGGCTGAACACTGAAGCTTTCTTT. The encoded protein is CSVQEGLNTEAFF.